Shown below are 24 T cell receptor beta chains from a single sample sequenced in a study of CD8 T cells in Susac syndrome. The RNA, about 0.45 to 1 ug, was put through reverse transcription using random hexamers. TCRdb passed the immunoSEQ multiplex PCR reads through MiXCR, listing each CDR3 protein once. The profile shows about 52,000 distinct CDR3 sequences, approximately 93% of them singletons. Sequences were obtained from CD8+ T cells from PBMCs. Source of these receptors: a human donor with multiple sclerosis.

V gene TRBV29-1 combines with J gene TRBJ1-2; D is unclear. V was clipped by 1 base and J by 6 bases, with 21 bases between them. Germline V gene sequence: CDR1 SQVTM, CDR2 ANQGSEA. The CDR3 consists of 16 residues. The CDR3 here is CSVEVGGTTPWNGYTF. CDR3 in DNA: TGCAGCGTTGAAGTGGGAGGTACGACCCCTTGGAATGGCTACACCTTC.

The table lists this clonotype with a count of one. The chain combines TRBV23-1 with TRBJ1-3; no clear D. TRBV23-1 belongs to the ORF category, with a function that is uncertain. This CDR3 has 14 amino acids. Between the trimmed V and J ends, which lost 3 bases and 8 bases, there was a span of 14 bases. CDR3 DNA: TGCGCCAGCAGTCACGGGTTCAACGGGGACACCATATATTTT. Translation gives CASSHGFNGDTIYF.

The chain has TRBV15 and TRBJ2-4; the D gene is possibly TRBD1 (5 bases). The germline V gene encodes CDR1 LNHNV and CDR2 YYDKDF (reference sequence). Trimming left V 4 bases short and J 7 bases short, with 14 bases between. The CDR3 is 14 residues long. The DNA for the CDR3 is TGTGCCACCAGCATGGGGCAGGGCGCCAACATTCAGTACTTC. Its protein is CATSMGQGANIQYF.

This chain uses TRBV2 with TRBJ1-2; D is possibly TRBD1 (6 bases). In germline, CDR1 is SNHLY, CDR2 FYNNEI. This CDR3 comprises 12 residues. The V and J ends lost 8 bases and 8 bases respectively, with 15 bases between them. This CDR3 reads CASAGGGGGYTF. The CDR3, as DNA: TGTGCCAGCGCTGGGGGCGGTGGAGGCTACACCTTC.

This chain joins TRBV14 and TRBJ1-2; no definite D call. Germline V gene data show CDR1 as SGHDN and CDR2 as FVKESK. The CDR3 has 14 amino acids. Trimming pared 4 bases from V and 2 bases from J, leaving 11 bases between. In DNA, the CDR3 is TGTGCCAGCAGCCTAGCAGGTCCCAACTATGGCTACACCTTC. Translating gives CASSLAGPNYGYTF.

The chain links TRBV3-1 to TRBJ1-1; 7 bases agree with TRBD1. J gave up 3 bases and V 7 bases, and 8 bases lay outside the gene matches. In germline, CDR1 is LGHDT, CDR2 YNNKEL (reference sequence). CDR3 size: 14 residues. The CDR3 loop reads CASNAGRGDTEAFF. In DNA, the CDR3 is TGTGCCAGCAACGCAGGCAGGGGGGACACTGAAGCTTTCTTT.

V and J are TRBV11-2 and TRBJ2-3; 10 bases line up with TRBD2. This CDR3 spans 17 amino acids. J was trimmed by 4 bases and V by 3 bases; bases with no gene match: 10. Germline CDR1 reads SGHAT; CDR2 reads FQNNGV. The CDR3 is CASSFPSGGAGSDTQYF. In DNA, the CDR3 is TGTGCCAGCAGCTTTCCTAGCGGGGGAGCCGGATCAGATACGCAGTATTTT.

In nucleotides, the CDR3 is TGTGCCAGCACCACAAGTAGGGCCGAGACCCAGTACTTC. It codes for CASTTSRAETQYF. This chain joins TRBV12-3 or TRBV12-4 and TRBJ2-5, with D hard to call. CDR3 length equals 13 residues. V was clipped by 7 bases and J by 5 bases, with 14 bases between them.

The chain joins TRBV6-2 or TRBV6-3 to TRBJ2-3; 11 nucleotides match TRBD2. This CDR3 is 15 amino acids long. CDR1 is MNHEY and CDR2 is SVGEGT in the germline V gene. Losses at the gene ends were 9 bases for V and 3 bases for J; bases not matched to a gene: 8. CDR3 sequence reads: CASWDTSGGTDTQYF. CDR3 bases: TGTGCCAGTTGGGACACTAGCGGGGGTACAGATACGCAGTATTTT.

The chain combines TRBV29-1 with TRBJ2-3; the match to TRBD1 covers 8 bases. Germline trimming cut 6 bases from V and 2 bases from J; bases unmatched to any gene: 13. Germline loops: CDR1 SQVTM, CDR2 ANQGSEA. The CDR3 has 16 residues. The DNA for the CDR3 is TGCAGCGTCACAGTCCCGGCGGACAGGGTCACAGATACGCAGTATTTT. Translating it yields CSVTVPADRVTDTQYF.

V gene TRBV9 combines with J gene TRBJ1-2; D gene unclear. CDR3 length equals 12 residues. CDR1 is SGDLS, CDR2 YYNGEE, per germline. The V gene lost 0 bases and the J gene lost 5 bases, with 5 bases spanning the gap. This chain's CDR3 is CASSVDGYGYTF. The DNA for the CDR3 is TGTGCCAGCAGCGTAGACGGTTATGGCTACACCTTC.

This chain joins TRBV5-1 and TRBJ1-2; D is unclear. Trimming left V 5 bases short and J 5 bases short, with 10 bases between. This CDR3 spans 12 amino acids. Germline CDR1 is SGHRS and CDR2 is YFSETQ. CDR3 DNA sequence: TGCGCCAGCAGATTCTCAGGTTATGGCTACACCTTC. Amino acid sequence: CASRFSGYGYTF.

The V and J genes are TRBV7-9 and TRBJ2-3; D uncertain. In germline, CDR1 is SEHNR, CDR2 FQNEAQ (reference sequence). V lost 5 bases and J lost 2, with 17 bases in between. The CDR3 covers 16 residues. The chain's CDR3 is CASSPPLRRDTDTQYF. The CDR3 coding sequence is TGTGCCAGCAGCCCTCCCCTACGGAGAGACACAGATACGCAGTATTTT.

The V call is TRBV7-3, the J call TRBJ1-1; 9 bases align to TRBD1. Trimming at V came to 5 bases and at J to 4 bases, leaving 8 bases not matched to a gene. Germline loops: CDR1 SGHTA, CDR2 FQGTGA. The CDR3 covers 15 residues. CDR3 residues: CASSHRDRVVTEAFF. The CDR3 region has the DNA TGTGCCAGCAGCCACCGGGACAGGGTGGTCACTGAAGCTTTCTTT.

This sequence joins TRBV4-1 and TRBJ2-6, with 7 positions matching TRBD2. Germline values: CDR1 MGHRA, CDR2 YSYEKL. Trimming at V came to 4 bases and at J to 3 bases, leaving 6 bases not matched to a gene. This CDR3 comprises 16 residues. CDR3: CASSPIGGIGANVLTF. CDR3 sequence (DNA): TGCGCCAGCAGCCCAATCGGGGGGATTGGGGCCAACGTCCTGACTTTC.

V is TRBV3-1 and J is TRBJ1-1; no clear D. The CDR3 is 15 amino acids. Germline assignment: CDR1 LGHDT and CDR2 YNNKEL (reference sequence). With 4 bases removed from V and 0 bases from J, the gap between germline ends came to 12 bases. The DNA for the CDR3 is TGTGCCAGCAGCCCGAACTTAATACTGAACACTGAAGCTTTCTTT. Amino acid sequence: CASSPNLILNTEAFF.

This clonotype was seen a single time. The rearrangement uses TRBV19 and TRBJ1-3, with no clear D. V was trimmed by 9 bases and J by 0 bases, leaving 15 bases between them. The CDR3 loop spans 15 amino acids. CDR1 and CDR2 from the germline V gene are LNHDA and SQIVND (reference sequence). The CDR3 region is CASSPGLFSGNTIYF. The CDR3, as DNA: TGTGCCAGCTCCCCGGGGTTATTCTCTGGAAACACCATATATTTT.

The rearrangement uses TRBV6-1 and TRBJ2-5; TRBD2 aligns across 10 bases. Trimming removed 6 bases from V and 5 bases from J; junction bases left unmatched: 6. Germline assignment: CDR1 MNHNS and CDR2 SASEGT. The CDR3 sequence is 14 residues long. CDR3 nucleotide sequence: TGTGCCAGCAGCACCCTAGCGGGGGCGGAGACCCAGTACTTC. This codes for CASSTLAGAETQYF.

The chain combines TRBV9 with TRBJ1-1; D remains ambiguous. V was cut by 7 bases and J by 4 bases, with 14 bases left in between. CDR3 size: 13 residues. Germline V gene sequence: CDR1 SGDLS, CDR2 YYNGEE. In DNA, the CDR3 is TGTGCCAGCGGAATCGAACTGAGCACTGAAGCTTTCTTT. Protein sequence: CASGIELSTEAFF.

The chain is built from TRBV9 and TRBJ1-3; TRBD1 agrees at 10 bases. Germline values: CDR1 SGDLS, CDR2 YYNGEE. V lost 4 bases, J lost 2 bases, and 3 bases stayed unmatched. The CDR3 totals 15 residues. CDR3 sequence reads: CASSKGTGAGNTIYF. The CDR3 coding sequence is TGTGCCAGCAGCAAGGGGACAGGGGCTGGAAACACCATATATTTT.

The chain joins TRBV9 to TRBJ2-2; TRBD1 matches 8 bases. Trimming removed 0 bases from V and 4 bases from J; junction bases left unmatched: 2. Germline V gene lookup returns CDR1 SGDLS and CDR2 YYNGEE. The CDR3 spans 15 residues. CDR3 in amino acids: CASSVAGGGTGELFF. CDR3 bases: TGTGCCAGCAGCGTAGCAGGGGGCGGCACCGGGGAGCTGTTTTTT. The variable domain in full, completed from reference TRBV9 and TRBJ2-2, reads DSGVTQTPKHLITATGQRVTLRCSPRSGDLSVYWYQQSLDQGLQFLIQYYNGEERAKGNILERFSAQQFPDLHSELNLSSLELGDSALYFCASSVAGGGTGELFFGEGSRLTVL.

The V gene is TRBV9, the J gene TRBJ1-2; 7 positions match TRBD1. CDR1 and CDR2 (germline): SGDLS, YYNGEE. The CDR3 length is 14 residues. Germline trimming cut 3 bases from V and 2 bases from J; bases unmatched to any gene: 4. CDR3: CASSGRDRNYGYTF. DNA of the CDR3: TGTGCCAGCAGCGGCCGGGACAGAAACTATGGCTACACCTTC.

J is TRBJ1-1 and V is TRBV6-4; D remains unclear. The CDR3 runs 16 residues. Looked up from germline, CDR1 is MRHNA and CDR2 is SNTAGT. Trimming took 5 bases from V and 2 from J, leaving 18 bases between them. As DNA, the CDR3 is TGTGCCAGCAGTTCTCGACCGGGAGGTGGTAACACTGAAGCTTTCTTT. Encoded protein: CASSSRPGGGNTEAFF.

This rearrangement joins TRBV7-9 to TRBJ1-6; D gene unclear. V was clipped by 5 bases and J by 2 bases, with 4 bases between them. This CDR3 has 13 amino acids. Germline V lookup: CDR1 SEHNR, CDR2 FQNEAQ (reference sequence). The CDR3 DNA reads TGTGCCAGCAGCAGGGCCTATAATTCACCCCTCCACTTT. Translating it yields CASSRAYNSPLHF.